The T cell receptor beta chain described here comes from a study of CD8+ T cells in alopecia areata. The sequencing template was cDNA reverse transcribed from extracted RNA. Using immunoSEQ multiplex PCR, the repertoire was profiled, and TCRdb retains in-frame clones only, with some absent. The sample lists some 150,000 clones, 50% to 65% occurring once. This CDR3 contains 14 residues. Trimming removed 0 bases from V and 5 bases from J, with 10 bases in between. CDR1 and CDR2 from the germline V gene are MNHEY and SVGAGI. Sequenced material: CD8+ T cells sorted from blood, taken at week 0. The V gene is TRBV6-5, the J gene TRBJ1-2; D is unclear. This TCR was recovered from a human donor with alopecia areata. CDR3 sequence: CASSYSNGMYGYTF. The CDR3 nucleotides are TGTGCCAGCAGTTACTCGAATGGAATGTATGGCTACACCTTC.